These 19 T cell receptor beta chains were sequenced from one sample in a study of early T cells in non-severe SARS-CoV-2 infection. TCRdb used MiXCR to reprocess the 5' RACE reads, holding one entry per CDR3 protein. The table includes about 29,000 distinct CDR3 sequences, roughly 5.4% detected once. The sample comprised whole blood. These receptors all come from an adult who was a healthcare worker with PCR-confirmed SARS-CoV-2 infection or an uninfected control (not recorded which).

Many counts were recorded for this clonotype. The chain employs TRBV20-1 and TRBJ2-7, with a possible D match to TRBD2 (5 bases). Germline assignment: CDR1 DFQATT and CDR2 SNEGSKA (reference sequence). V lost 5 bases and J 6 bases, leaving 20 bases between the germline ends. This CDR3 comprises 14 residues. The CDR3 DNA reads TGCAGTGCTCGGAGGAGCGGAGCGCCCTTCGAGCAGTACTTC. Translated: CSARRSGAPFEQYF.

Many counts were recorded for this clonotype. The chain links TRBV7-6 to TRBJ2-6; D is uncertain. Germline V gives CDR1 SGHVS, CDR2 FNYEAQ. With 1 base removed from V and 0 bases from J, the gap between germline ends came to 1 base. CDR3 length equals 14 residues. CDR3 nucleotide sequence: TGTGCCAGCAGCTTAGGCTCTGGGGCCAACGTCCTGACTTTC. Protein product: CASSLGSGANVLTF. The full variable domain, rest sourced from reference TRBV7-6 and TRBJ2-6, is GAGVSQSPRYKVTKRGQDVALRCDPISGHVSLYWYRQALGQGPEFLTYFNYEAQQDKSGLPNDRFSAERPEGSISTLTIQRTEQRDSAMYRCASSLGSGANVLTFGAGSRLTVL.

This clonotype was counted only a few times. In DNA, the CDR3 is TGTGCCAGCAGTTTTTACAACCAAGAGACCCAGTACTTC. Translated: CASSFYNQETQYF. The rearrangement links TRBV12-3 or TRBV12-4 to TRBJ2-5; D remains unclear. The CDR3 spans 13 residues. The V and J ends lost 3 bases and 0 bases respectively, with 5 bases between them.

The chain employs TRBV12-3 or TRBV12-4 and TRBJ1-1; D is unresolved. Trimming stripped 6 bases from V and 7 bases from J, with 12 bases between. This CDR3 comprises 12 residues. The CDR3 region is CASSRSRGEAFF. In DNA form, the CDR3 reads TGTGCCAGCAGCCGCTCGAGAGGTGAAGCTTTCTTT.

The chain links TRBV7-9 to TRBJ1-1; possibly TRBD1 for D (6 bases). V was cut by 5 bases and J by 4 bases, with 11 bases left in between. Germline V lookup: CDR1 SEHNR, CDR2 FQNEAQ (reference sequence). The CDR3 is 13 residues long. DNA for the CDR3: TGTGCCAGCAGCCGAACAGGGTTCACTGAAGCTTTCTTT. It encodes CASSRTGFTEAFF.

This clonotype appeared a few times. The chain links TRBV24-1 to TRBJ2-1; D unresolved. The CDR3 is 12 residues long. V was shortened by 9 bases and J by 5 bases, with 10 bases between the two germline ends. CDR1 is KGHDR, CDR2 SFDVKD, per germline. CDR3: CATADTDNEQFF. The CDR3 DNA follows: TGTGCCACCGCCGACACGGACAATGAGCAGTTCTTC.

This clonotype was detected ten times or more. The gene calls are TRBV3-1 and TRBJ2-1; 11 bases are shared with TRBD2. V gave up 0 bases and J gave up 8 bases; unmatched junction bases: 6. This CDR3 spans 16 amino acids. CDR1 LGHDT and CDR2 YNNKEL come from the germline V gene (reference sequence). The DNA of the CDR3 is TGTGCCAGCAGCCAAGATGGTAGCGGGAGGGTTGATGAGCAGTTCTTC. Translating it yields CASSQDGSGRVDEQFF.

This clonotype was observed at least ten times. The rearrangement joins TRBV25-1 to TRBJ2-1, with D maybe TRBD2 (6 bases). CDR3 length: 13 residues. The germline V gene has CDR1 MGHDK and CDR2 SYGVNS. Deletions cut 9 bases from V and 10 bases from J, with 19 bases between. Written as DNA, the CDR3 is TGTGCCAGTGCCCGGGACTCGGGAAAAGAGCAGTTCTTC. It translates to CASARDSGKEQFF.

This clonotype rates as medium-sized. The rearrangement uses TRBV6-6 and TRBJ2-2; TRBD2 is a possible D gene (7 bases). Germline values: CDR1 MNHNY, CDR2 SVGAGI (reference sequence). This CDR3 has 14 residues. V gave up 6 bases and J gave up 2 bases, with 10 bases separating them. Here the CDR3 reads CASSSGTNTGELFF. The CDR3, as DNA: TGTGCCAGCAGCAGCGGGACAAACACCGGGGAGCTGTTTTTT.

This clonotype has at least ten counts. The CDR3 spells CSARDQETQYF. The CDR3 nucleotides are TGCAGTGCTAGAGATCAAGAGACCCAGTACTTC. The chain is built from TRBV20-1 and TRBJ2-5; D remains unclear. Germline V CDR1 and CDR2: DFQATT, SNEGSKA (reference sequence). V was cut by 0 bases and J by 2 bases, with 1 base left in between. The CDR3 spans 11 residues.

The chain joins TRBV29-1 to TRBJ2-3, with 9 positions matching TRBD1. The CDR3 covers 14 residues. Unmatched junction bases numbered 5, after V lost 5 bases and J lost 2 bases. From germline, CDR1 is SQVTM and CDR2 ANQGSEA. The CDR3 reads CSVSGQGDTDTQYF. CDR3 bases: TGCAGCGTTTCGGGACAGGGAGACACAGATACGCAGTATTTT.

The table lists this clonotype with a few counts. The chain uses TRBV7-9 and TRBJ2-2; D possibly matches TRBD1 or TRBD2 (5 bases each). V shed 5 bases and J shed 3 bases, with 19 bases lying between them. CDR1 is SEHNR, CDR2 FQNEAQ, per germline (reference sequence). This CDR3 contains 17 residues. CDR3: CASSPYRGGVDTGELFF. The CDR3 nucleotides read TGTGCCAGCAGCCCATATCGTGGGGGTGTCGACACCGGGGAGCTGTTTTTT. The complete variable domain, with remaining parts taken from reference TRBV7-9 and TRBJ2-2, reads DTGVSQNPRHKITKRGQNVTFRCDPISEHNRLYWYRQTLGQGPEFLTYFQNEAQLEKSRLLSDRFSAERPKGSFSTLEIQRTEQGDSAMYLCASSPYRGGVDTGELFFGEGSRLTVL.

The rearrangement uses TRBV6-5 and TRBJ2-7; D possibly corresponds to TRBD1 (6 bases). CDR3 length equals 14 residues. V was pared by 0 bases and J by 2 bases, with 8 bases between. Germline V lookup: CDR1 MNHEY, CDR2 SVGAGI. The CDR3 loop is CASSYSDSPYEQYF. Written as DNA, the CDR3 is TGTGCCAGCAGTTACTCGGACAGCCCCTACGAGCAGTACTTC.

This clonotype has at least ten counts. This chain joins TRBV29-1 and TRBJ1-1; D gene uncertain. Germline assignment: CDR1 SQVTM and CDR2 ANQGSEA. This CDR3 has 11 amino acids. DNA for the CDR3: TGCACAGAAACGGTGAACACTGAAGCTTTCTTT. Translated: CTETVNTEAFF.

Ten or more counts support this clonotype. The V and J genes are TRBV5-1 and TRBJ2-2; perhaps TRBD1 as D (5 bases). Between the trimmed V and J ends, which lost 0 bases and 0 bases, there was a span of 9 bases. The CDR3 covers 16 residues. Germline-derived CDR1 and CDR2 are SGHRS and YFSETQ. CDR3: CASSLETAPNTGELFF. DNA of the CDR3: TGCGCCAGCAGCTTGGAGACAGCTCCGAACACCGGGGAGCTGTTTTTT.

In this sample, this clonotype is medium-sized. The rearrangement uses TRBV29-1 and TRBJ2-1; 7 bases fit TRBD1. The junction had 11 bases not matched to a gene; V was cut back by 6 bases and J by 6 bases. Per the germline V gene, CDR1 is SQVTM and CDR2 is ANQGSEA. This CDR3 region has 14 residues. CDR3 loop: CSVRRQGPTNEQFF. The CDR3 DNA sequence: TGCAGCGTCCGAAGACAGGGTCCAACCAATGAGCAGTTCTTC.

This clonotype was counted a few times. The V call is TRBV4-3, the J call TRBJ2-7; 9 bases map to TRBD1. Germline V gene lookup returns CDR1 LGHNA and CDR2 YSLEER. Germline trimming cut 3 bases from V and 1 base from J; bases unmatched to any gene: 4. The CDR3 covers 15 residues. Here the CDR3 DNA reads TGCGCCAGCAGCCAGGATGACAGGGGGTCCTACGAGCAGTACTTC. The encoded protein is CASSQDDRGSYEQYF.

The CDR3 DNA reads as TGCGCCAGCAGAAGGACGGAAGCCTACAATGAGCAGTTCTTC. Amino acids: CASRRTEAYNEQFF. The chain joins TRBV5-1 to TRBJ2-1, with D unclear. V gave up 5 bases and J gave up 2 bases, with 11 bases separating them. Germline values: CDR1 SGHRS, CDR2 YFSETQ. The CDR3 extends over 14 amino acids.

This chain links TRBV18 with TRBJ2-3, with 9 bases aligning to TRBD2. CDR1 KGHSH and CDR2 LQKENI come from the germline V gene. This CDR3 is 15 amino acids long. Trimming cost V 6 bases and J 3 bases; bases outside gene matches: 7. CDR3 sequence (DNA): TGTGCCAGCTCCACCGCGACTAGCGGTACAGATACGCAGTATTTT. It is translated as CASSTATSGTDTQYF.